In its sample, the clone carrying this T cell receptor (beta chain) ranks as medium-sized (0.01 to 0.1%). The antigen is unknown. This sample stems from a study of metastatic and nonmetastatic thyroid tumors. On the study more broadly: Both malignant and benign thyroid patients supplied peripheral blood and tumor or nodule tissue samples, across which the repertoires of these patients were then compared. Overall study results and limits: Reports indicated that malignant thyroid tumors showed significantly higher TCR beta diversity than benign nodules did, in blood and tumor.

Authors' methods: A distant-metastasis classifier for papillary thyroid cancer was built using CDR3 differences across clinicopathological groups. TCRdb re-clonotyped the PCR reads through MiXCR. These V and J calls rely on TCRdb rather than the paper's analysis. This table has 25,000 to 30,000 clones, around 17% appearing once. The entire patient cohort was treatment-naive prior to thyroid surgery. This clonotype was obtained from a male donor with papillary thyroid cancer or a benign thyroid nodule (not recorded which). Some clones in this sample may be carry-over from other donors' samples. The sample was blood.

This CDR3 is CASTLFSTGNTEAFF. The CDR3 DNA reads as TGTGCCAGCACCTTATTTTCGACAGGTAACACTGAAGCTTTCTTT. This chain connects TRBV6-1 to TRBJ1-1, with D possibly matching TRBD1 (6 bases). The CDR3 consists of 15 residues. Trimming removed 7 bases from V and 2 bases from J, with 17 bases in between. Per the germline V gene, CDR1 is MNHNS and CDR2 is SASEGT.